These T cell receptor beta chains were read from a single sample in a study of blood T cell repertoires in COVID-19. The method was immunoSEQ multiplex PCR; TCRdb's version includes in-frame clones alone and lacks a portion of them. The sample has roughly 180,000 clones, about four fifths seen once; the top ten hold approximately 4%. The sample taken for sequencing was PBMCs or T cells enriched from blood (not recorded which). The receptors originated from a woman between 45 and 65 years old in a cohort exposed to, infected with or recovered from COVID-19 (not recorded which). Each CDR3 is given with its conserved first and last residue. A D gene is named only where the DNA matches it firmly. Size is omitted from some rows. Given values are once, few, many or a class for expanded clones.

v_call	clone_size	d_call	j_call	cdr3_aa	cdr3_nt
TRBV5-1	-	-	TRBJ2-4	CASSLEGTATSQNIQYF	TGCGCCAGCAGCTTGGAAGGGACCGCCACTAGCCAAAACATTCAGTACTTC
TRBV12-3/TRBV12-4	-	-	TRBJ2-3	CASSPYTDTQYF	TGTGCCAGCAGCCCCTATACAGATACGCAGTATTTT
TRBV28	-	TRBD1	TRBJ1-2	CASRVRGNGYTF	TGTGCCAGCAGGGTCAGGGGGAATGGCTACACCTTC
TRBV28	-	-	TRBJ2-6	CASSFRGLGANVLTF	TGTGCCAGCAGTTTCAGGGGTCTTGGGGCCAACGTCCTGACTTTC
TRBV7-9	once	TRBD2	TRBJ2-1	CASSLGLAGVDEQFF	TGTGCCAGCAGCTTAGGACTAGCGGGAGTTGATGAGCAGTTCTTC
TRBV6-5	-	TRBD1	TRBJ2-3	CASGEQGPGTDTQYF	TGTGCCAGCGGGGAACAGGGGCCGGGAACAGATACGCAGTATTTT
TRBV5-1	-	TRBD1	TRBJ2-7	CASSYGTGPEEQYF	TGCGCCAGCAGCTACGGGACAGGGCCGGAAGAGCAGTACTTC
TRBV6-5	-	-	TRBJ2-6	CASSPPNPGANVLTF	TGTGCCAGCAGTCCCCCCAATCCTGGGGCCAACGTCCTGACTTTC
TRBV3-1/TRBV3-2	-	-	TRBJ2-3	CASSRTQKEIGTQYF	TGTGCCAGCAGCCGGACTCAAAAAGAGATAGGTACGCAGTATTTT
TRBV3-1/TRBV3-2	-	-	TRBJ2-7	CASSQGTDSYEQYF	TGTGCCAGCAGCCAAGGGACAGACTCCTACGAGCAGTACTTC
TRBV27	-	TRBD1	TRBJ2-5	CASSGTDRGVETQYF	TGTGCCAGCAGTGGGACCGACAGGGGGGTCGAGACCCAGTACTTC
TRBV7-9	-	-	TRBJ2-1	CASTIGGPSYNEQFF	TGTGCCAGCACCATCGGAGGCCCCTCCTACAATGAGCAGTTCTTC
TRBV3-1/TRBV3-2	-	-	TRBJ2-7	CASSQDAAGVREQYF	TGTGCCAGCAGCCAAGATGCGGCAGGGGTTCGGGAGCAGTACTTC
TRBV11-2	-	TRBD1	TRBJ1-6	CASSITGGKSPLHF	TGTGCCAGCAGCATCACAGGGGGCAAATCACCCCTCCACTTT
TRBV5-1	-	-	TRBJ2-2	CASSFETGNTGELFF	TGCGCCAGCAGCTTTGAGACAGGCAACACCGGGGAGCTGTTTTTT
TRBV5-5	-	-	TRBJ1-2	CASGPQGYGYTF	TGTGCCAGCGGACCACAGGGATATGGCTACACCTTC
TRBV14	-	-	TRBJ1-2	CASSPLGGLRSYGYTF	TGTGCCAGCAGCCCCCTGGGGGGTCTGAGGTCCTATGGCTACACCTTC
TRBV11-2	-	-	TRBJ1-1	CASSLGQDTEAFF	TGTGCCAGCAGCTTAGGACAGGACACTGAAGCTTTCTTT
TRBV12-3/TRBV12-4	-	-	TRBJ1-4	CASTGSINEKLFF	TGTGCCAGCACCGGGTCGATCAATGAAAAACTGTTTTTT
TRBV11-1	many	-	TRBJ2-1	CASSSRVFHNEQFF	TGTGCCAGCTCCAGTCGGGTGTTCCACAATGAGCAGTTCTTC
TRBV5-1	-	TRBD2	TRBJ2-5	CASSSSSGAQETQYF	TGCGCCAGCAGTTCCTCTAGCGGAGCCCAAGAGACCCAGTACTTC
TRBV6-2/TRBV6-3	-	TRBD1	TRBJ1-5	CASSLQGAHTQPQHF	TGTGCCAGCAGTCTACAGGGGGCCCATACACAGCCCCAGCATTTT
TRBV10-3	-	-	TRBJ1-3	CAISEGQPNSGNTIYF	TGTGCCATCAGTGAGGGACAGCCTAACTCTGGAAACACCATATATTTT
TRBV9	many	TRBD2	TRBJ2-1	CASSFRGAGGNEQFF	TGTGCCAGCAGCTTTAGAGGAGCGGGGGGGAATGAGCAGTTCTTC
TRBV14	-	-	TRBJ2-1	CASSQGSGLNEQFF	TGTGCCAGCAGCCAAGGGTCCGGACTCAATGAGCAGTTCTTC
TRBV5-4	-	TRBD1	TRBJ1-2	CASSLAKGAGGYTF	TGTGCCAGCAGCTTGGCCAAGGGGGCTGGCGGCTACACCTTC
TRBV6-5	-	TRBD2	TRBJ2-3	CASRQSGDSTDTQYF	TGTGCCAGCAGACAAAGCGGGGATTCCACAGATACGCAGTATTTT
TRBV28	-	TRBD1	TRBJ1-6	CASSPPGQGNSPLHF	TGTGCCAGCAGTCCCCCGGGACAGGGGAATTCACCCCTCCACTTT
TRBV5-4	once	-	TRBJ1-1	CASSPPDSYTEAFF	TGTGCCAGCAGTCCCCCGGACAGCTACACTGAAGCTTTCTTT